The 10 T cell receptor beta chains reported below all come from one sample, sequenced in a study of T cells in Graves' hyperthyroidism and ophthalmopathy. Researchers amplified the TCR beta CDR3 regions from RNA transcripts. Primed by the HTBI set, a first-round RT-PCR was run on the TCR CDR3. Each CDR3 protein gets one entry after TCRdb re-called the multiplex PCR reads with MiXCR. Counted here are 350,000 to 400,000 distinct CDR3 sequences, about 18% occurring once; the ten biggest clones make up roughly two fifths. What was sequenced was blood. These receptors all stem from a young man with Graves' ophthalmopathy.

The chain carries TRBV28 and TRBJ1-3, with D possibly matching TRBD1 (6 bases). Trimming left V 3 bases short and J 4 bases short, with 13 bases between. This CDR3 region has 15 residues. Per germline, CDR1 MDHEN and CDR2 SYDVKM. CDR3 in DNA: TGTGCCAGCAGTTTCCGGGGGGGCGGAGGAAACACCATATATTTT. This gives the protein CASSFRGGGGNTIYF.

This clonotype appeared many times. The V and J genes are TRBV9 and TRBJ1-5; D is possibly TRBD1 (5 bases). The CDR3 extends over 12 amino acids. The V end lost 7 bases, the J end lost 2 bases, and 7 bases lay between the germline ends. Germline V gene data show CDR1 as SGDLS and CDR2 as YYNGEE. The CDR3 sequence is CASGGGNQPQHF. The CDR3 DNA is TGTGCCAGCGGGGGAGGCAATCAGCCCCAGCATTTT.

This clonotype came up many times. The chain is built from TRBV6-1 and TRBJ1-2, with D unclear. The CDR3 is made up of 14 amino acids. With 7 bases removed from V and 4 bases from J, the gap between germline ends came to 16 bases. In germline, CDR1 is MNHNS, CDR2 SASEGT. The CDR3 sequence: CASIRPLLGYGYTF. Written as DNA, the CDR3 is TGTGCCAGCATAAGGCCACTATTAGGCTATGGCTACACCTTC.

Ten or more counts support this clonotype. The chain combines TRBV5-6 with TRBJ2-3; D remains ambiguous. Trimming pared 2 bases from V and 3 bases from J, leaving 7 bases between. The germline V gene encodes CDR1 SGHDT and CDR2 YYEEEE. The CDR3 runs 13 residues. The CDR3 bases are TGTGCCAGCAGCTTCCCAGAGACAGATACGCAGTATTTT. This sequence encodes CASSFPETDTQYF.

This clonotype has more than one count but fewer than ten. The chain links TRBV19 to TRBJ1-4, with D hard to call. Trimming removed 6 bases from V and 3 bases from J, with 17 bases in between. There are 16 residues in the CDR3. The germline CDR1 and CDR2 sequences are LNHDA and SQIVND (reference sequence). DNA for the CDR3: TGTGCCAGTAGCCTGCCCGGGAAGAGTTCTAATGAAAAACTGTTTTTT. Its translation: CASSLPGKSSNEKLFF.

This clonotype came up a few times. This chain links TRBV29-1 with TRBJ2-1; 16 bases are a match to TRBD2. V shed 0 bases, J shed 8 bases, and the junction held 7 bases outside the gene matches. Looked up from germline, CDR1 is SQVTM and CDR2 is ANQGSEA. The CDR3 is made up of 17 amino acids. The CDR3, as DNA: TGCAGCGTTGAAGATCCCATGGGACTAGCGGGGGGGCATGAGCAGTTCTTC. Translating gives CSVEDPMGLAGGHEQFF.

Ten or more counts support this clonotype. This chain uses TRBV20-1 with TRBJ1-5; D is ambiguous. Trimming removed 3 bases from V and 3 bases from J, with 9 bases in between. Per the germline V gene, CDR1 is DFQATT and CDR2 is SNEGSKA (reference sequence). The length of the CDR3 is 13 residues. CDR3 in amino acids: CSASREVNQPQHF. The CDR3 DNA is TGCAGTGCTAGCAGAGAGGTCAATCAGCCCCAGCATTTT.

Many counts were recorded for this clonotype. The chain employs TRBV11-2 and TRBJ2-5, with D unclear. The CDR3 consists of 14 residues. V lost 6 bases and J 2 bases, leaving 13 bases between the germline ends. Germline assignment: CDR1 SGHAT and CDR2 FQNNGV. CDR3 sequence reads: CASRKVASQETQYF. The CDR3 DNA sequence: TGTGCCAGCAGAAAGGTGGCGAGTCAAGAGACCCAGTACTTC.

This clonotype was counted many times. This chain joins TRBV3-1 and TRBJ1-1; D perhaps matches TRBD1 (5 bases). Germline V lookup: CDR1 LGHDT, CDR2 YNNKEL (reference sequence). V lost 3 bases, J lost 1 base, and 9 bases lay in between. The CDR3 length is 14 residues. CDR3 residues: CASSQGGKNTEAFF. CDR3 nucleotides: TGTGCCAGCAGCCAGGGGGGGAAGAACACTGAAGCTTTCTTT. Supplemented by reference TRBV3-1 and TRBJ1-1, the full variable domain reads DTAVSQTPKYLVTQMGNDKSIKCEQNLGHDTMYWYKQDSKKFLKIMFSYNNKELIINETVPNRFSPKSPDKAHLNLHINSLELGDSAVYFCASSQGGKNTEAFFGQGTRLTVV.

This clonotype was observed a few times. The chain joins TRBV9 to TRBJ1-6; a weak D match, TRBD1 (5 bases). Germline V gene sequence: CDR1 SGDLS, CDR2 YYNGEE. The CDR3 is 14 amino acids. With 3 bases removed from V and 12 bases from J, the gap between germline ends came to 16 bases. CDR3 DNA sequence: TGTGCCAGCAGCGAGGGCCTGGGGCTAGAACCCCTCCACTTT. Its protein is CASSEGLGLEPLHF.